This TCR beta chain was captured by sequencing in a study of cytomegalovirus exposure and HLA in healthy donors. Study-wide results and limits: Despite most TCR sequences being rare, some public TCRs occurred in many donors. Later analysis demonstrated an association between a missense DCLRE1C variant and TCR beta V- and J-gene trimming. In a later analysis, productive TCRs from donors in an Asian-associated ancestry cluster reportedly carried fewer N-insertions than the cohort mean. An analysis done earlier found most TCR beta V segments productive about 87% or about 30% of the time.

PCR involved 60 Vbeta and 13 Jbeta primers. Clones were sequenced by immunoSEQ multiplex PCR, and TCRdb holds only the in-frame ones, with some missing. The table shows 170,000 or so clones, with 80% occurring only once. Germline V lookup: CDR1 SGHNT, CDR2 YYREEE (reference sequence). The germline V and J ends were trimmed by 4 bases and 1 base, with 17 bases remaining between them. The CDR3 sequence is 16 residues long. Worth noting for this clone: The antigen is undetermined.

Sequenced input: PBMCs. The receptor comes from a man under 40 in good health and CMV-seropositive. The rearrangement links TRBV5-4 to TRBJ2-5; no clear D gene. The CDR3 loop reads CASSGDWVSVQETQYF. The CDR3 DNA is TGTGCCAGCAGCGGAGATTGGGTGTCGGTCCAAGAGACCCAGTACTTC.